One and the same sample provided the 5 T cell receptor beta chains below, sequenced in a study of CD8+CD57+ T cells in acquired aplastic anemia. For CDR3 and TCR beta VDJ profiling, genomic DNA was the template used. TCRdb ran MiXCR on the reads and lists one entry per CDR3 protein. The repertoire holds roughly 260,000 distinct CDR3 sequences, with 45% to 50% as singletons. The patients chosen for sequencing had shown expansion of CD8+CD57+ cells (detected by flow cytometry). Sequencing input: sorted CD4+, CD8+, or CD8+CD57+ T cells (not recorded which) from PBMCs. The origin of the receptors is a human donor with aplastic anemia.

This clonotype has more than one count but fewer than ten. This chain links TRBV20-1 with TRBJ1-6, with no clear D. V lost 6 bases to trimming and J lost 7 bases, with 13 bases between them. Germline V gene data show CDR1 as DFQATT and CDR2 as SNEGSKA (reference sequence). CDR3 length equals 13 residues. CDR3 sequence reads: CSAIPGGNSPLHF. In DNA, the CDR3 is TGCAGTGCCATCCCAGGAGGCAATTCACCCCTCCACTTT.

At least ten counts were recorded for this clonotype. The chain has TRBV7-9 and TRBJ1-1; no clear D. There are 14 residues in the CDR3. CDR1 and CDR2 (germline): SEHNR, FQNEAQ (reference sequence). Trimming pared 6 bases from V and 0 bases from J, leaving 11 bases between. CDR3 sequence reads: CASRSGGMNTEAFF. CDR3 in DNA: TGTGCCAGCAGGTCCGGAGGGATGAACACTGAAGCTTTCTTT.

This chain joins TRBV7-3 and TRBJ2-1; maybe TRBD2 (6 bases). V was cut by 6 bases and J by 5 bases, with 17 bases left in between. Looked up from germline, CDR1 is SGHTA and CDR2 is FQGTGA. The CDR3 totals 15 residues. In DNA, the CDR3 is TGTGCCAGCAGTGCTATGGGACTTAAGGACAATGAGCAGTTCTTC. Encoded protein: CASSAMGLKDNEQFF.

The chain carries TRBV7-9 and TRBJ2-4; tentative D call: TRBD1 (5 bases). The germline V gene has CDR1 SEHNR and CDR2 FQNEAQ (reference sequence). This CDR3 has 18 residues. V was clipped by 2 bases and J by 0 bases, with 17 bases between them. The DNA for the CDR3 is TGTGCCAGCAGCTTAAGTCCCAGGGCCCAAGTAGCCAAAAACATTCAGTACTTC. It yields the protein CASSLSPRAQVAKNIQYF.

This rearrangement joins TRBV7-3 to TRBJ2-5; no clear D gene. V lost 2 bases and J 5 bases, leaving 12 bases between the germline ends. The CDR3 loop spans 14 amino acids. Per germline, CDR1 SGHTA and CDR2 FQGTGA. CDR3 sequence: CASSLASSGETQYF. The CDR3 DNA reads as TGTGCCAGCAGCTTAGCCTCATCTGGGGAGACCCAGTACTTC. The whole variable domain, remainder taken from reference TRBV7-3 and TRBJ2-5, is GAGVSQTPSNKVTEKGKYVELRCDPISGHTALYWYRQSLGQGPEFLIYFQGTGAADDSGLPNDRFFAVRPEGSVSTLKIQRTERGDSAVYLCASSLASSGETQYFGPGTRLLVL.